These 4 T cell receptor beta chains came from one sample sequenced in a study of PD-1 blockade in mismatch repair-deficient tumors. Profiled with immunoSEQ multiplex PCR; TCRdb holds only in-frame clones, not every one. Of about 19,000 clones in the sample, roughly 87% were seen once. Sequenced material: PBMCs, taken 52 weeks after starting pembrolizumab. These receptors originate from an adult with mismatch repair-deficient cancer.

J is TRBJ1-1 and V is TRBV7-3; D is perhaps TRBD1 (6 bases). Trimming removed 5 bases at V and 3 bases at J, with 10 bases between. CDR3 size: 13 residues. Germline values: CDR1 SGHTA, CDR2 FQGTGA. CDR3 DNA: TGTGCCAGCAGCCGACAGGAGTACACTGAAGCTTTCTTT. This gives the protein CASSRQEYTEAFF. Together with reference TRBV7-3 and TRBJ1-1, the CDR3 gives the full variable domain: GAGVSQTPSNKVTEKGKYVELRCDPISGHTALYWYRQSLGQGPEFLIYFQGTGAADDSGLPNDRFFAVRPEGSVSTLKIQRTERGDSAVYLCASSRQEYTEAFFGQGTRLTVV.

The chain's CDR3 is CASSISGRGELFF. In DNA, the CDR3 is TGTGCCAGCAGCATTAGCGGGCGCGGGGAGCTGTTTTTT. The rearrangement links TRBV6-5 to TRBJ2-2; 7 bases line up with TRBD2. Germline V CDR1 and CDR2: MNHEY, SVGAGI. This CDR3 spans 13 amino acids. J lost 7 bases, V lost 6 bases, and 5 bases had no gene match.

This rearrangement joins TRBV2 to TRBJ1-1, with D unclear. CDR1 is SNHLY, CDR2 FYNNEI, per germline. The CDR3 loop spans 12 amino acids. V was trimmed by 2 bases and J by 8 bases, leaving 9 bases between them. CDR3 loop: CASSEQVGEAFF. The CDR3 DNA reads TGTGCCAGCAGTGAACAGGTAGGCGAAGCTTTCTTT.

The chain has TRBV28 and TRBJ2-5, with D perhaps TRBD1 (5 bases). This CDR3 is built from 15 residues. Germline values: CDR1 MDHEN, CDR2 SYDVKM. The V and J ends lost 7 bases and 1 base respectively, with 16 bases between them. Here the CDR3 reads CASTLPQGPQETQYF. CDR3 DNA: TGTGCCAGCACCCTCCCCCAGGGTCCCCAAGAGACCCAGTACTTC.